These T cell receptor beta chains were read from a single sample in a study of blood T cell repertoires in COVID-19. The assay was immunoSEQ multiplex PCR, and TCRdb's table has in-frame clones only and misses some. There are roughly 100,000 clones in the sample; around 80% occur only once, and 6.2% lies in the top ten. The sequencing input was peripheral blood. These TCRs come from a man older than 75 with COVID-19, enrolled during active disease. Each CDR3 is given with its conserved first and last residue. A D gene is named only where the DNA matches it firmly. The size entry is marked missing in some rows and otherwise reads once, few, many or a size class.

CDR3aa	CDR3nt	abundance	v_gene	j_gene	d_gene
CATSDPGTEGETQYF	TGTGCCACCAGTGATCCCGGGACGGAGGGGGAGACCCAGTACTTC	.	TRBV24-1	TRBJ2-5	.
CASSSQGAYEQYF	TGTGCCAGCAGCTCACAGGGGGCTTACGAGCAGTACTTC	few	TRBV11-1	TRBJ2-7	TRBD1
CAVLSGINEQFF	TGTGCCGTTCTTTCGGGGATCAATGAGCAGTTCTTC	.	TRBV5-4	TRBJ2-1	.
CASSVGWAAFF	TGTGCCAGCTCAGTCGGATGGGCGGCTTTCTTT	.	TRBV28	TRBJ1-1	.
CASSLTALLAGEVYEQYF	TGTGCCAGCAGCTTAACTGCCCTACTAGCGGGGGAGGTCTACGAGCAGTACTTC	.	TRBV11-2	TRBJ2-7	TRBD2
CASSYYGQGTGVSYNEQFF	TGTGCCAGCAGTTACTATGGACAGGGGACGGGTGTCTCCTACAATGAGCAGTTCTTC	few	TRBV6-2/TRBV6-3	TRBJ2-1	TRBD1
CASSQDPGADYEQYF	TGCGCCAGCAGCCAAGATCCGGGAGCTGACTACGAGCAGTACTTC	few	TRBV4-3	TRBJ2-7	.
CATSDLGTGRGDTQYF	TGTGCCACCAGTGATTTAGGGACAGGGAGGGGTGATACGCAGTATTTT	few	TRBV24-1	TRBJ2-3	TRBD1
CASRRQGAREQYF	TGTGCCAGCAGAAGACAGGGGGCGAGGGAGCAGTACTTC	.	TRBV28	TRBJ2-7	TRBD1
CASQLPWGYGTSGSYEQYF	TGTGCCAGCCAGTTACCATGGGGGTACGGGACTAGCGGCTCCTACGAGCAGTACTTC	.	TRBV28	TRBJ2-7	TRBD2
CASSLQNSDTEAFF	TGTGCCAGCTCACTCCAAAACTCGGACACTGAAGCTTTCTTT	.	TRBV18	TRBJ1-1	.
CASSNRVGSEAFF	TGTGCCAGCAGTAACAGGGTGGGGTCTGAAGCTTTCTTT	.	TRBV12-3/TRBV12-4	TRBJ1-1	.
CASSSSGSGSYNEQFF	TGTGCCAGTAGTAGTAGCGGGAGTGGGTCCTACAATGAGCAGTTCTTC	.	TRBV19	TRBJ2-1	TRBD2
CASARGGASGANVLTF	TGTGCCAGCGCCCGAGGGGGCGCGTCTGGGGCCAACGTCCTGACTTTC	.	TRBV25-1	TRBJ2-6	TRBD1
CASSFAGARETQYF	TGTGCCAGCAGCTTTGCGGGAGCTCGAGAGACCCAGTACTTC	.	TRBV7-3	TRBJ2-5	TRBD2
CASSHPPAGGGNTIYF	TGCGCCAGCAGCCACCCCCCGGCGGGTGGCGGAAACACCATATATTTT	.	TRBV4-1	TRBJ1-3	.
CASSIGGGNEKLFF	TGCGCCAGCAGCATAGGGGGCGGTAATGAAAAACTGTTTTTT	.	TRBV5-1	TRBJ1-4	TRBD1
CASSIRRAGGNQPQHF	TGCGCCAGCAGCATACGCCGGGCCGGGGGCAATCAGCCCCAGCATTTT	.	TRBV5-1	TRBJ1-5	.
CASSPLGRVLHEQFF	TGTGCCAGCTCACCACTCGGGAGGGTCCTCCATGAGCAGTTCTTC	.	TRBV18	TRBJ2-1	TRBD2
CASSFSRDTEAFF	TGCGCCAGCAGCTTTAGCAGGGACACTGAAGCTTTCTTT	.	TRBV5-1	TRBJ1-1	.
CASSPPAQGTYYEQYF	TGTGCCAGCTCACCACCAGCACAGGGTACCTACTACGAGCAGTACTTC	.	TRBV18	TRBJ2-7	.
CASRSSLAGSYEQYF	TGTGCCAGCAGATCCTCACTAGCAGGCTCCTACGAGCAGTACTTC	.	TRBV6-5	TRBJ2-7	.
CASKGQGAGELFF	TGTGCCAGCAAGGGACAGGGAGCCGGGGAGCTGTTTTTT	.	TRBV2	TRBJ2-2	TRBD1
CASSLDRAPRGYTF	TGTGCCAGCAGCTTGGACAGGGCACCTCGGGGCTACACCTTC	once	TRBV5-6	TRBJ1-2	.
CASRSWGGGQPQHF	TGTGCCAGCAGGTCCTGGGGAGGGGGTCAGCCCCAGCATTTT	.	TRBV6-5	TRBJ1-5	.
CAWSVRDSGYQPQHF	TGTGCCTGGAGTGTCCGGGACAGTGGATATCAGCCCCAGCATTTT	.	TRBV30	TRBJ1-5	TRBD1
CASRTGSSYNEQFF	TGTGCCAGCCGGACAGGGAGCTCCTACAATGAGCAGTTCTTC	once	TRBV27	TRBJ2-1	TRBD1
CSAVSHLAGGPPDTQYF	TGCAGCGCCGTGTCCCACCTAGCGGGAGGGCCCCCAGATACGCAGTATTTT	.	TRBV29-1	TRBJ2-3	TRBD2
CASSDGGGADTQYF	TGTGCCAGCAGTGACGGCGGGGGTGCAGATACGCAGTATTTT	.	TRBV6-4	TRBJ2-3	TRBD2
CASSYARGLSNTGELFF	TGTGCCAGCAGTTACGCGAGGGGACTATCGAACACCGGGGAGCTGTTTTTT	.	TRBV6-2/TRBV6-3	TRBJ2-2	TRBD2
CASSINPGLRGYTF	TGTGCCAGTAGTATTAATCCAGGGCTACGTGGCTACACCTTC	.	TRBV19	TRBJ1-2	.
CASNKNREQFF	TGTGCCAGCAACAAGAATCGAGAGCAGTTCTTC	.	TRBV28	TRBJ2-1	.
CASSPQGSFEKLFF	TGTGCCAGCTCACCACAGGGGTCGTTTGAAAAACTGTTTTTT	.	TRBV18	TRBJ1-4	.
CASSLVRGDYNSPLHF	TGCGCCAGCAGCTTGGTTCGGGGGGACTATAATTCACCCCTCCACTTT	.	TRBV5-1	TRBJ1-6	.
CASSAAGGNYSPLHF	TGTGCCAGCAGTGCCGCCGGGGGGAATTATTCACCCCTCCACTTT	.	TRBV2	TRBJ1-6	.
CASSLVGTGDSGELFF	TGTGCCAGCAGCTTAGTAGGGACAGGGGACAGCGGGGAGCTGTTTTTT	.	TRBV7-2	TRBJ2-2	TRBD1
CASSFQETGELFF	TGTGCCAGCAGTTTTCAGGAAACCGGGGAGCTGTTTTTT	.	TRBV27	TRBJ2-2	.
CASSSTSGRAHEQYF	TGTGCCAGCAGTTCTACGAGCGGGAGGGCCCACGAGCAGTACTTC	.	TRBV6-6	TRBJ2-7	TRBD2
CASSEVDREEGQYF	TGTGCCAGCAGTGAAGTGGACAGGGAGGAAGGGCAGTACTTC	.	TRBV6-1	TRBJ2-7	TRBD1
CASSLRISGRAAGELFF	TGTGCCAGCAGCTTAAGGATTAGCGGGAGGGCCGCCGGGGAGCTGTTTTTT	.	TRBV7-8	TRBJ2-2	TRBD2
CASSFGQGLGPTGELFF	TGTGCCAGCAGCTTTGGCCAGGGACTAGGCCCCACCGGGGAGCTGTTTTTT	.	TRBV7-9	TRBJ2-2	TRBD2
CASSQARHSEQFF	TGTGCCAGCAGCCAAGCCCGCCACAGTGAGCAGTTCTTC	.	TRBV7-8	TRBJ2-1	.
CASSRQGETEAFF	TGTGCCAGCAGCCGACAGGGGGAGACTGAAGCTTTCTTT	few	TRBV7-3	TRBJ1-1	TRBD1
CASSFGGERETQYF	TGTGCCAGCTCCTTCGGGGGGGAGCGAGAGACCCAGTACTTC	.	TRBV9	TRBJ2-5	TRBD2
CATSGSLDEQYF	TGTGCCACTAGCGGGAGTCTCGACGAGCAGTACTTC	.	TRBV28	TRBJ2-7	TRBD2
CASSRLASPRSSTDTQYF	TGTGCCAGTAGCCGCTTGGCTAGTCCCCGATCTAGCACAGATACGCAGTATTTT	.	TRBV19	TRBJ2-3	.
CASTLPNTGELFF	TGTGCCAGTACCCTACCGAACACCGGGGAGCTGTTTTTT	.	TRBV19	TRBJ2-2	.
CASSDIGSGRSFSNEQFF	TGTGCCAGCAGCGATATCGGTAGCGGGAGGTCATTCAGCAATGAGCAGTTCTTC	few	TRBV4-2	TRBJ2-1	TRBD2
CASSDTTGGGGEQYF	TGTGCCAGCAGCGACACCACCGGAGGGGGCGGCGAGCAGTACTTC	few	TRBV28	TRBJ2-7	.
CASSWGQGSTEAFF	TGTGCCAGCAGCTGGGGACAGGGGAGCACTGAAGCTTTCTTT	.	TRBV7-9	TRBJ1-1	TRBD1
CATKGTGDQPQHF	TGTGCCACCAAAGGGACAGGGGATCAGCCCCAGCATTTT	.	TRBV10-3	TRBJ1-5	TRBD1
CASSYGRGETQYF	TGTGCCAGCAGCTACGGGAGGGGGGAGACCCAGTACTTC	.	TRBV11-1	TRBJ2-5	TRBD2
CSAGVGNEQFF	TGCAGCGCGGGGGTCGGGAATGAGCAGTTCTTC	.	TRBV29-1	TRBJ2-1	.
CASRETGLAGNTIYF	TGCGCCAGCAGGGAGACAGGCTTGGCCGGAAACACCATATATTTT	once	TRBV5-1	TRBJ1-3	.
CASRSDRDHEQYF	TGTGCCAGCAGATCCGACAGGGACCACGAGCAGTACTTC	.	TRBV27	TRBJ2-7	TRBD1